A selection of T cell receptor beta chains follows, all from one sample in a study of blood T cells in healthy people across ages. MiXCR, run by TCRdb on the 5' RACE reads, gives a single entry per CDR3 protein. The data show about 680,000 distinct CDR3 sequences, with around 49% seen just once and 25% to 35% held by the top ten. Specimen: blood. The origin of the receptors is a woman aged 60-75 years in good health. CDR3s include the opening cysteine and the closing phenylalanine or tryptophan. Each record gives: V gene, J gene, D gene, clone size, CDR3 protein. D genes are given only for firm matches. Some rows have no size entry. The others give once, few or many, or a class for an expanded clone.

TRBV20-1	TRBJ2-3	.	.	CSAREGGRNTDTQYF
TRBV5-6	TRBJ2-7	TRBD2	few	CASSGSSGSWYEQYF
TRBV9	TRBJ2-1	TRBD2	.	CASSVGGGRAYEQFF
TRBV6-1	TRBJ1-5	.	many	CASTDPNQPQHF
TRBV6-5	TRBJ2-1	TRBD2	once	CASSYEAGAFDEQFF
TRBV18	TRBJ1-4	.	.	CASSRDITTNEKLFF
TRBV6-6	.	.	.	CASSTPTEAYEQYF
TRBV20-1	TRBJ1-4	.	few	CSARSQNEKLFF
TRBV6-1	TRBJ2-7	TRBD2	.	CASSETRGTSEAYEQYF
TRBV7-9	TRBJ2-7	TRBD2	.	CASSLGRAGGPFYEQYF